This T cell receptor (beta chain) was identified during a study of T cells in Graves' hyperthyroidism and ophthalmopathy. Study details: Peripheral blood was collected at initial diagnosis, before any treatment. Study-level findings and limits: Blood samples included most of the expanded thyroid clonotypes exceeding 0.001. Ophthalmopathy and stable hyperthyroidism were told apart by a 13 V-J model.

For this clonotype: Its antigen is unidentified.

Germline V CDR1 and CDR2: SGHAT, FQNNGV. The CDR3 contains 15 residues. V gave up 1 base and J gave up 6 bases; unmatched junction bases: 5. Amplification targeted TCR beta CDR3 regions from RNA transcripts. RT-PCR in the first round (using the HTBI primer set) targeted the TCR CDR3. A single record per CDR3 protein comes from TCRdb applying MiXCR to the multiplex PCR reads. The sample consists of 370,000 or so distinct CDR3 sequences, 15% to 17% of them appearing once. Fresh 10 ml peripheral blood yielded PBMCs. Sequenced sample: blood. V is TRBV11-2 and J is TRBJ2-1, with 8 bases matching TRBD1. The TCR originated in a woman younger than 35 with Graves' hyperthyroidism that later progressed to Graves' ophthalmopathy. The CDR3 coding sequence is TGTGCCAGCAGCTTAGCCCCGACAGGGGTCAATGAGCAGTTCTTC. Translation: CASSLAPTGVNEQFF.